A selection of T cell receptor beta chains follows, all from one sample in a study of T-cell memory formation after mild COVID-19. From the 5' RACE reads, TCRdb called clonotypes with MiXCR, one entry per CDR3 protein. The table records approximately 48,000 distinct CDR3 sequences, approximately 6.6% of them present only once. The source material was PBMCs or a T cell subset sorted from them (not recorded which). These receptors were taken from a man younger than 35 who had mild COVID-19 (a few samples of this study predate the infection). Cell type and time point are not known. Each CDR3 is given without its conserved first and last residue.

CDR3aa,j_gene,v_gene
ASSPRSRAEAF,TRBJ1-1,TRBV28
ASSLGIGDYEQF,TRBJ2-1,TRBV5-4
ASSSQSGAEQY,TRBJ2-7,TRBV12-3/TRBV12-4
ASSSDVWGTEAF,TRBJ1-1,TRBV7-2
ASSLYLGQGGSDTQY,TRBJ2-3,TRBV3-1
AWSNGQPNEKLF,TRBJ1-4,TRBV30
ASSTQTGNTEAF,TRBJ1-1,TRBV5-1
ASRAIGGGPYNEQF,TRBJ2-1,TRBV10-3
ASRSGLDNEQF,TRBJ2-1,TRBV27
ASSPMRGGNQPQH,TRBJ1-5,TRBV12-3/TRBV12-4
ASRGTGANVLT,TRBJ2-6,TRBV7-3
ASSSGLRADTQY,TRBJ2-3,TRBV12-3/TRBV12-4
ASSNRVAEKLF,TRBJ1-4,TRBV18
ASSQSGGGPQETQY,TRBJ2-5,TRBV4-2
ASSPGNEQF,TRBJ2-1,TRBV7-9